These T cell receptor beta chains were read from a single sample in a study of early T cells in non-severe SARS-CoV-2 infection. In TCRdb, the 5' RACE reads were re-called with MiXCR into one record per CDR3 protein. This table holds roughly 41,000 distinct CDR3 sequences, over 5% found once. Specimen: whole blood, collected at baseline. The receptor source for this set is an adult who was a healthcare worker with PCR-confirmed SARS-CoV-2 infection or an uninfected control (not recorded which). Each CDR3 is given without its conserved first and last residue. Fields, in order: CDR3 protein, J gene, D gene, V gene. D genes are given only for firm matches.

CDR3 protein: ASSRQGYQPQH
J gene: TRBJ1-5
D gene: -
V gene: TRBV28

CDR3 protein: ASSPGTEGEQY
J gene: TRBJ2-7
D gene: -
V gene: TRBV5-1

CDR3 protein: ASTKGVSYEQY
J gene: TRBJ2-7
D gene: -
V gene: TRBV6-4

CDR3 protein: ASSLGSRPQY
J gene: TRBJ2-5
D gene: -
V gene: TRBV7-2

CDR3 protein: ATSTGTTSLGDEQY
J gene: TRBJ2-7
D gene: -
V gene: TRBV15

CDR3 protein: ASSLEGLSNEQF
J gene: TRBJ2-1
D gene: -
V gene: TRBV5-1

CDR3 protein: AISESGLDHEQY
J gene: TRBJ2-7
D gene: TRBD2
V gene: TRBV10-3

CDR3 protein: ASSISRGLLNYGYT
J gene: TRBJ1-2
D gene: TRBD1
V gene: TRBV19

CDR3 protein: ASSQAASEYTEAF
J gene: TRBJ1-1
D gene: -
V gene: TRBV4-1

CDR3 protein: SARDPRLEHTEAF
J gene: TRBJ1-1
D gene: -
V gene: TRBV20-1

CDR3 protein: SVGKADGVDTQY
J gene: TRBJ2-3
D gene: -
V gene: TRBV29-1

CDR3 protein: ASSSDRGGGAIEIANQPQH
J gene: TRBJ1-5
D gene: TRBD1
V gene: TRBV28

CDR3 protein: ATGGNTIY
J gene: TRBJ1-3
D gene: -
V gene: TRBV6-6

CDR3 protein: ASSPGTGSYNEQF
J gene: TRBJ2-1
D gene: -
V gene: TRBV11-2

CDR3 protein: SVLLAGGLNEQY
J gene: TRBJ2-7
D gene: TRBD2
V gene: TRBV29-1

CDR3 protein: ASSVSQRQF
J gene: TRBJ2-1
D gene: -
V gene: TRBV6-5

CDR3 protein: ASSATGTSIQETQY
J gene: TRBJ2-5
D gene: -
V gene: TRBV5-1

CDR3 protein: ASSQRGTSGSGEQY
J gene: TRBJ2-7
D gene: TRBD2
V gene: TRBV3-1

CDR3 protein: SAGPEPSNTRAF
J gene: TRBJ1-1
D gene: -
V gene: TRBV20-1

CDR3 protein: ASSSGQMNTEAF
J gene: TRBJ1-1
D gene: TRBD1
V gene: TRBV6-5

CDR3 protein: SVHRDSGNTIY
J gene: TRBJ1-3
D gene: -
V gene: TRBV29-1

CDR3 protein: ASSPNKQYGYT
J gene: TRBJ1-2
D gene: -
V gene: TRBV5-6

CDR3 protein: ASSELGTVSTDTQY
J gene: TRBJ2-3
D gene: TRBD1
V gene: TRBV2

CDR3 protein: AISELGSTDTQY
J gene: TRBJ2-3
D gene: -
V gene: TRBV10-3

CDR3 protein: SAKPDTGLANEQY
J gene: TRBJ2-7
D gene: -
V gene: TRBV20-1

CDR3 protein: AWQKPGVNYGYT
J gene: TRBJ1-2
D gene: -
V gene: TRBV30

CDR3 protein: APQERGELF
J gene: TRBJ2-2
D gene: -
V gene: TRBV7-9

CDR3 protein: ASSSQGLAGVGGELF
J gene: TRBJ2-2
D gene: -
V gene: TRBV5-4

CDR3 protein: ASSQQDPSGNAGEQF
J gene: TRBJ2-1
D gene: -
V gene: TRBV3-2

CDR3 protein: ASSPPTTGEQY
J gene: TRBJ2-7
D gene: -
V gene: TRBV28

CDR3 protein: ASSSDSYPNQPQH
J gene: TRBJ1-5
D gene: -
V gene: TRBV6-6